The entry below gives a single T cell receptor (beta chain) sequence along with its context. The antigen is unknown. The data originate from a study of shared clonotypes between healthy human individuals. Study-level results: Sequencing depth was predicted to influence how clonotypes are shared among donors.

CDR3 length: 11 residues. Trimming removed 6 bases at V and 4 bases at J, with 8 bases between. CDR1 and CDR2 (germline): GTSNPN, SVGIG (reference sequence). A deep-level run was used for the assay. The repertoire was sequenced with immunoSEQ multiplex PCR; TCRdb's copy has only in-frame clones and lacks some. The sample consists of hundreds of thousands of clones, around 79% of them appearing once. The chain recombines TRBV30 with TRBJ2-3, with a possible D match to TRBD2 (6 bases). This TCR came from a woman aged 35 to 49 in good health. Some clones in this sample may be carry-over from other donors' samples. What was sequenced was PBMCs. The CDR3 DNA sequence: TGTGCCTGCGGGACTTCAGATACGCAGTATTTT. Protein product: CACGTSDTQYF.